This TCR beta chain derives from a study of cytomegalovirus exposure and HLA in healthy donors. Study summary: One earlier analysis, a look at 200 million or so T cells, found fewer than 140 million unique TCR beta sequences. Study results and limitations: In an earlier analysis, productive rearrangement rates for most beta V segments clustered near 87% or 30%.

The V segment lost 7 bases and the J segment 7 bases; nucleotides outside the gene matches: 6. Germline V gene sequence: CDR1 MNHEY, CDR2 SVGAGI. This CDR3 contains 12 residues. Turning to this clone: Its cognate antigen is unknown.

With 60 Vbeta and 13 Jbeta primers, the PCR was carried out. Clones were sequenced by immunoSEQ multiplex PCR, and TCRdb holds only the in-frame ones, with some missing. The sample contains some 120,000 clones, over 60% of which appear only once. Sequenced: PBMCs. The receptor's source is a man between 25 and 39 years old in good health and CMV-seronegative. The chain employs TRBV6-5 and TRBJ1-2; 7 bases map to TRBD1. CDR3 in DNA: TGTGCCAGCACCGACAGGGAGGCTGGCTACACCTTC. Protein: CASTDREAGYTF.